This T cell receptor (beta chain) was profiled in a study of regulatory T cells in long-lasting Graves disease. Overall study: The study counted Graves' disease as persistent given over 5 years of antithyroid drugs and positive TSH receptor antibodies.

Notes on the study in general: The analysis examined peripheral blood only and excluded thyroid tissue. Those with persistent disease had in common more public clonotypes (about 2,500) than new patients (about 970).

Indicated time point: persistent/refractory GD, antithyroid drugs over 5 years with positive TRAb. Construction of the TCR library relied on RNA isolated from PBMCs. Trimming at V came to 2 bases and at J to 2 bases, leaving 7 bases not matched to a gene. This CDR3 is built from 16 residues. Looked up from germline, CDR1 is SEHNR and CDR2 is FQNEAQ (reference sequence). The sample holds many counts of this clonotype. The antigen is undetermined. CDR3 regions were amplified by Arm-PCR using iRepertoire HTBI primers to build TCR beta libraries. As handled by the study authors: Spanning all samples, the identified segments comprised approximately 60 TRBV and fewer than 15 TRBJ. TCRdb re-derived calls from the multiplex PCR reads in MiXCR, one entry per CDR3 protein. TCRdb's processing, not the authors' own work, is the source of the V and J calls. The profile shows 430,000 or so distinct CDR3 sequences, around a fifth of them singletons.

The chain has TRBV7-9 and TRBJ2-7, with 9 bases aligning to TRBD2. This TCR was sampled from a female donor with Graves disease. Material: peripheral blood mononuclear cells (PBMCs), obtained when the disease was refractory, from a patient treated with antithyroid drugs. CDR3 in amino acids: CASSLSLRGGTYEQYF. The CDR3, as DNA: TGTGCCAGCAGCTTAAGTCTGCGGGGGGGGACCTACGAGCAGTACTTC.